This T cell receptor beta chain was obtained from a study of CD8+CD57+ T cells in acquired aplastic anemia. Patients included in sequencing had previously demonstrated CD8+CD57+ cell expansion by flow cytometry. Each patient carried a diagnosis of severe acquired aplastic anemia. Whole-study results and caveats: In CD8+ cells, Simpson's diversity showed no significant difference between patients and controls. The number of CD8+ CDR3 sequences shared by patients and controls was twenty-nine.

V shed 6 bases and J 1 base; nucleotides not matched to a gene: 12. The CDR3 consists of 19 residues. In this sample, this clonotype turned up a few times. The antigen is undetermined. Genomic DNA acted as the template from which TCR beta VDJ combination and CDR3 sequence profiling were carried out. TCRdb processed the reads anew with MiXCR; each CDR3 protein has one entry. This table holds 310,000 or so distinct CDR3 sequences, roughly 59% found once. The sample consisted of sorted CD4+, CD8+, or CD8+CD57+ T cells (not recorded which) from PBMCs. This receptor was obtained from a human donor with aplastic anemia. The chain combines TRBV12-3 or TRBV12-4 with TRBJ2-1, with 13 bases lining up with TRBD2. Written as DNA, the CDR3 is TGTGCCAGCAGCTTGTCGGGACTAGCGGGACTAGATTCCTACAATGAGCAGTTCTTC. It is translated as CASSLSGLAGLDSYNEQFF.